This entry lists 9 T cell receptor beta chains sequenced from one sample in a study of OX40 agonist ivuxolimab in advanced cancers. This table comes from immunoSEQ multiplex PCR, and its TCRdb copy is limited to in-frame clones, with some not included. The sample has 20,000 to 25,000 clones, around 82% seen once; the top ten hold more than 1.3%. The specimen comprised CD4+ or CD8+ T cells sorted from blood, sampled in a trial of the OX40 agonist ivuxolimab. These receptors all stem from an adult with an advanced solid tumor such as melanoma, head and neck, liver or kidney cancer.

V gene TRBV6-1 combines with J gene TRBJ2-7; D may be TRBD1 or TRBD2 (11 bases each). Trimming shortened V by 4 bases and J by 4 bases, and 26 bases separated the two germline ends. Germline V gene data show CDR1 as MNHNS and CDR2 as SASEGT. This CDR3 contains 18 residues. CDR3 sequence: CASSADRGLRLAGYEQYF. DNA of the CDR3: TGTGCCAGCAGTGCGGACAGGGGGCTACGACTAGCGGGGTACGAGCAGTACTTC.

The rearrangement joins TRBV7-2 to TRBJ2-7, with 7 bases lining up with TRBD2. The V gene end was trimmed by 5 bases and the J gene end by 1 base; junction bases not matched to a gene: 8. The CDR3 runs to 15 residues. The germline CDR1 and CDR2 sequences are SGHTA and FQGNSA. This CDR3 is CASSKPGGRSYEQYF. Written as DNA, the CDR3 is TGTGCCAGCAGCAAGCCCGGCGGGAGATCCTACGAGCAGTACTTC.

This chain links TRBV4-2 with TRBJ2-3; 7 bases line up with TRBD1. The CDR3 is 16 residues long. Germline CDR1 LGHNA, CDR2 YNFKEQ. V lost 3 bases, J lost 5 bases, and 11 bases stayed unmatched. In nucleotides, the CDR3 is TGTGCCAGCAGCCAGAGCAAAGGGGGCATTGGAGATACGCAGTATTTT. It encodes CASSQSKGGIGDTQYF.

This clone was seen more than once but under ten times. The chain couples TRBV19 to TRBJ2-3, with TRBD1 matching over 9 bases. The CDR3 sequence is 16 residues long. Per germline, CDR1 LNHDA and CDR2 SQIVND (reference sequence). The V gene end was trimmed by 5 bases and the J gene end by 4 bases; junction bases not matched to a gene: 10. The CDR3 sequence is CASSPRQGEIADTQYF. The CDR3 nucleotides read TGTGCCAGTAGTCCCCGACAGGGGGAGATAGCAGATACGCAGTATTTT.

This clone was recorded only once. The rearrangement links TRBV5-5 to TRBJ1-2; D is undetermined. Trimming removed 4 bases at V and 0 bases at J, with 10 bases between. This CDR3 is 14 amino acids long. CDR1 and CDR2 from the germline V gene are SGHKS and YYEKEE (reference sequence). CDR3 residues: CASSEGRTNYGYTF. The CDR3 DNA reads TGTGCCAGCAGCGAAGGCAGAACTAACTATGGCTACACCTTC.

The chain has TRBV19 and TRBJ1-5, with D perhaps TRBD1 (6 bases). There are 16 residues in the CDR3. CDR1 is LNHDA, CDR2 SQIVND, per germline (reference sequence). Trimming took 7 bases from V and 2 from J, leaving 18 bases between them. The CDR3 is CASTYTPAGGNQPQHF. The CDR3 DNA sequence: TGTGCCAGTACCTATACGCCCGCAGGGGGCAATCAGCCCCAGCATTTT.

This sequence joins TRBV6-1 and TRBJ1-1; 9 nucleotides align to TRBD1. Trimming removed 4 bases from V and 4 bases from J; junction bases left unmatched: 7. The CDR3 covers 15 residues. The germline V gene encodes CDR1 MNHNS and CDR2 SASEGT. CDR3 loop: CASSALTGGATEAFF. CDR3 nucleotides: TGTGCCAGCAGTGCCCTGACAGGGGGGGCCACTGAAGCTTTCTTT.

This clone was detected only a few times. The chain is built from TRBV7-8 and TRBJ2-5, with D uncertain. The CDR3 totals 12 residues. Germline CDR1 SGHVS, CDR2 FQNEAQ. The V end lost 0 bases, the J end lost 5 bases, and 4 bases lay between the germline ends. CDR3 loop: CASSLAGETQYF. The CDR3 bases are TGTGCCAGCAGCTTAGCGGGGGAGACCCAGTACTTC.

The rearrangement uses TRBV29-1 and TRBJ1-1; no clear D gene. V shed 4 bases and J shed 1 base, with 10 bases lying between them. Looked up from germline, CDR1 is SQVTM and CDR2 is ANQGSEA. This CDR3 spans 13 amino acids. The CDR3 nucleotides read TGCAGCGTTGGGGTCGATGGGAACACTGAAGCTTTCTTT. Amino acid sequence: CSVGVDGNTEAFF.